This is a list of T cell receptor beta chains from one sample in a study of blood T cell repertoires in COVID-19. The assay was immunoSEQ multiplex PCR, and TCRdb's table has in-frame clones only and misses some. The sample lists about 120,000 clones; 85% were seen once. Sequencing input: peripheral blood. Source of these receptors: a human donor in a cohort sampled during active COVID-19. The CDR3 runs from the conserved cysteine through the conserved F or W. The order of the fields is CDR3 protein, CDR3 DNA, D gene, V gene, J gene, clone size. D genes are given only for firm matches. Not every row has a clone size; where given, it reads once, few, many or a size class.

CASSLLKETQYF,TGTGCCAGCAGCCTCCTTAAAGAGACCCAGTACTTC,NA,TRBV11-2,TRBJ2-5,NA
CASRLGTGRSGANVLTF,TGTGCCAGCAGGCTTGGGACAGGGAGATCTGGGGCCAACGTCCTGACTTTC,TRBD1,TRBV7-9,TRBJ2-6,NA
CASSRIAGPEQFF,TGTGCCAGCTCCAGAATAGCGGGACCAGAGCAGTTCTTC,TRBD2,TRBV5-4,TRBJ2-1,NA
CASKGQNDYGYTF,TGTGCCAGCAAAGGACAGAACGATTATGGCTACACCTTC,NA,TRBV28,TRBJ1-2,NA
CASSLVSGTPMGRYF,TGTGCCAGCAGTTTAGTTTCTGGCACTCCGATGGGGCGGTACTTC,NA,TRBV28,TRBJ2-7,NA
CASSQPPDRGNQPQHF,TGTGCCAGCAGCCAACCCCCCGACAGGGGGAATCAGCCCCAGCATTTT,TRBD1,TRBV3-1/TRBV3-2,TRBJ1-5,once
CASSLGQLSYEQYF,TGTGCCAGCAGCCTCGGACAACTCTCCTACGAGCAGTACTTC,NA,TRBV2,TRBJ2-7,NA
CAVRGGSYEQYF,TGTGCCGTCCGGGGGGGGTCCTACGAGCAGTACTTC,TRBD2,TRBV6-5,TRBJ2-7,NA
CAWSIWDYPNTGELFF,TGTGCCTGGAGTATCTGGGACTACCCGAACACCGGGGAGCTGTTTTTT,TRBD2,TRBV30,TRBJ2-2,once
CAGSGGPTEKLFF,TGTGCCGGATCCGGGGGGCCGACGGAAAAACTGTTTTTT,NA,TRBV28,TRBJ1-4,NA
CASGLLDRGNTEAFF,TGTGCTAGTGGTTTGCTAGACAGGGGAAACACTGAAGCTTTCTTT,TRBD1,TRBV12-5,TRBJ1-1,NA
CASSSRSRVVETQYF,TGTGCCAGCAGCTCCAGAAGCAGGGTAGTTGAGACCCAGTACTTC,NA,TRBV7-2,TRBJ2-5,NA
CASSQEGLAEQYF,TGCGCCAGCAGCCAAGAGGGGCTAGCGGAGCAGTACTTC,NA,TRBV4-3,TRBJ2-7,NA
CASSPRTSGAYEQYF,TGTGCCAGCTCACCACGGACTAGCGGGGCCTACGAGCAGTACTTC,TRBD2,TRBV18,TRBJ2-7,NA
CASSRSGGRSYNEQFF,TGTGCCAGCAGCCGAAGCGGGGGGCGCTCCTACAATGAGCAGTTCTTC,TRBD2,TRBV7-3,TRBJ2-1,NA
CASSSAPDGGQPQHF,TGCGCCAGCAGCTCGGCCCCTGATGGCGGGCAGCCCCAGCATTTT,NA,TRBV5-1,TRBJ1-5,NA
CASSSGLAGASGANVLTF,TGTGCCAGCAGCTCGGGACTAGCGGGGGCCTCTGGGGCCAACGTCCTGACTTTC,TRBD2,TRBV13,TRBJ2-6,NA
CASSQTGVTDTQYF,TGTGCCAGCTCCCAGACGGGGGTGACAGATACGCAGTATTTT,NA,TRBV7-2,TRBJ2-3,NA
CASRRGRVAGDQPQHF,TGTGCCAGCAGGAGGGGGCGGGTCGCAGGGGATCAGCCCCAGCATTTT,TRBD1,TRBV6-4,TRBJ1-5,NA
CATSRGASHGSDTQYF,TGTGCCACCAGCAGAGGGGCTAGCCACGGGTCCGATACGCAGTATTTT,NA,TRBV15,TRBJ2-3,few
CASRRRDREQETQYF,TGCGCCAGCAGAAGACGGGACAGGGAGCAGGAGACCCAGTACTTC,TRBD1,TRBV4-1,TRBJ2-5,NA
CASSQSGRATYEQYF,TGCGCCAGCAGTCAATCAGGCAGGGCAACCTACGAGCAGTACTTC,NA,TRBV23-1,TRBJ2-7,NA
CASSPGLAGGNEQFF,TGTGCCAGCAGCCCCGGACTAGCGGGGGGCAATGAGCAGTTCTTC,TRBD2,TRBV6-5,TRBJ2-1,NA
CATSRDSAVPNYGYTF,TGTGCCACCAGCAGAGATTCCGCAGTTCCAAACTATGGCTACACCTTC,NA,TRBV15,TRBJ1-2,once
CASSYPQTENTEAFF,TGTGCCAGCAGTTACCCCCAGACTGAAAACACTGAAGCTTTCTTT,NA,TRBV6-2/TRBV6-3,TRBJ1-1,NA
CASSKTSGGPHEQFF,TGTGCCAGCAGCAAGACTAGCGGGGGGCCACATGAGCAGTTCTTC,TRBD2,TRBV6-6,TRBJ2-1,NA
CASSYSRGRNTEAFF,TGTGCCAGCAGTTACTCGAGGGGGAGGAACACTGAAGCTTTCTTT,NA,TRBV6-5,TRBJ1-1,NA
CASTRDSDYGYTF,TGTGCCAGCACCCGGGACAGTGACTATGGCTACACCTTC,TRBD1,TRBV2,TRBJ1-2,NA
CAWSAGGVRTDTQYF,TGTGCCTGGAGCGCAGGGGGCGTGAGGACAGATACGCAGTATTTT,TRBD1,TRBV30,TRBJ2-3,NA
CASRGGSGANVLTF,TGTGCCAGCAGGGGGGGCTCTGGGGCCAACGTCCTGACTTTC,NA,TRBV2,TRBJ2-6,NA
CASSLERYNEQFF,TGTGCCAGCAGCTTGGAACGGTACAATGAGCAGTTCTTC,NA,TRBV5-4,TRBJ2-1,few
CASSPARGQPQHF,TGTGCCAGCAGCCCTGCAAGGGGACAGCCCCAGCATTTT,NA,TRBV14,TRBJ1-5,NA
CASSDSLAGCLNEQYF,TGTGCCAGCAGTGACTCCCTAGCGGGGTGTTTGAACGAGCAGTACTTC,TRBD2,TRBV6-4,TRBJ2-7,NA
CASSKVAGVNEQFF,TGTGCCAGTAGTAAGGTAGCGGGGGTTAATGAGCAGTTCTTC,TRBD2,TRBV19,TRBJ2-1,NA
CASSAGTGAPFREKLFF,TGTGCCAGCAGCGCCGGGACAGGGGCCCCGTTTCGTGAAAAACTGTTTTTT,TRBD1,TRBV5-8,TRBJ1-4,NA
CASSVTGGGQPQHF,TGTGCCAGTAGTGTCACAGGGGGAGGTCAGCCCCAGCATTTT,TRBD1,TRBV19,TRBJ1-5,NA
CASTGTGTGKNQPQHF,TGTGCCAGCACCGGAACCGGGACAGGAAAGAATCAGCCCCAGCATTTT,TRBD1,TRBV28,TRBJ1-5,NA
CASRRRDRGVAFF,TGTGCCAGCAGGCGTAGGGACAGGGGGGTAGCTTTCTTT,TRBD1,TRBV6-5,TRBJ1-1,NA
CASSHRDRGGREKLFF,TGTGCCAGCAGCCACCGGGACAGGGGAGGGCGGGAAAAACTGTTTTTT,TRBD1,TRBV7-9,TRBJ1-4,NA
CASSLVGQGLNQPQHF,TGTGCCAGCAGCTTAGTGGGACAGGGCCTCAATCAGCCCCAGCATTTT,TRBD1,TRBV7-2,TRBJ1-5,NA
CASAGGNTDTQYF,TGCGCCAGCGCTGGGGGGAACACAGATACGCAGTATTTT,NA,TRBV5-1,TRBJ2-3,NA